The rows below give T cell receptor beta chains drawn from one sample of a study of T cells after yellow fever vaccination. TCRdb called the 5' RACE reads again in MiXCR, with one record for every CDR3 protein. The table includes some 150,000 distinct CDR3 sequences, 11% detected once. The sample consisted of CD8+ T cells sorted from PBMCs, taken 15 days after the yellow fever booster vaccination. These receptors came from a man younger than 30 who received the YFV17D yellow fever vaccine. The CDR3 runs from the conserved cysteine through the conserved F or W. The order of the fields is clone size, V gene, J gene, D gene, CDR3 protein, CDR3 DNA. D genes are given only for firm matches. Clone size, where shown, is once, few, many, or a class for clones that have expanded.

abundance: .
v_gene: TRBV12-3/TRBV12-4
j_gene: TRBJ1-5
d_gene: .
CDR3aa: CASSIQNLPQHF
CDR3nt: TGTGCCAGCAGCATACAGAATCTGCCCCAGCATTTT

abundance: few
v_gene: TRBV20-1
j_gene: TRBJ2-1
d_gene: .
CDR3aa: CSASLQGGPDEQFF
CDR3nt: TGCAGTGCTTCCCTACAAGGGGGGCCCGATGAGCAGTTCTTC

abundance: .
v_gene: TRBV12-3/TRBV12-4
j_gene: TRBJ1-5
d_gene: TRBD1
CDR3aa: CASSLGQGDDSNQPQHF
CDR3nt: TGTGCCAGCAGTTTAGGTCAGGGGGACGATAGCAATCAGCCCCAGCATTTT

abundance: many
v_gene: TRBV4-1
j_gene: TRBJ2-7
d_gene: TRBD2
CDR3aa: CASSLGGGSSYEQYF
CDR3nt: TGCGCCAGCAGCCTTGGGGGGGGGAGCTCCTACGAGCAGTACTTC

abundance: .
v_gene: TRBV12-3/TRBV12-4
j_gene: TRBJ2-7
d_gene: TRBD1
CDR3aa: CASSFRPGGHEQYF
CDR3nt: TGTGCCAGCAGTTTCCGTCCAGGGGGCCACGAGCAGTACTTC

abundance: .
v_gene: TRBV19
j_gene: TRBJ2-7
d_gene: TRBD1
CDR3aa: CASSIGTGATYEQYF
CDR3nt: TGTGCCAGTAGTATAGGGACAGGGGCCACCTACGAGCAGTACTTC

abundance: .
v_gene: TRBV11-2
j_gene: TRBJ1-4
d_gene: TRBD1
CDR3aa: CASSGTGTGGEKLFF
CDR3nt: TGTGCCAGCAGCGGGACCGGGACAGGGGGTGAAAAACTGTTTTTT

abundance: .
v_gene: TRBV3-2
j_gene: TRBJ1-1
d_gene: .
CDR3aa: CASSQRGWAEAFF
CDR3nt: TGTGCCAGCAGCCAACGGGGGTGGGCTGAAGCTTTCTTT

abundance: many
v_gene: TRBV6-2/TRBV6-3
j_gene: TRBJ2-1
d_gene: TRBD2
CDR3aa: CASSEAGGDYNEQFF
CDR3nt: TGTGCCAGCAGTGAGGCGGGGGGAGATTACAATGAGCAGTTCTTC

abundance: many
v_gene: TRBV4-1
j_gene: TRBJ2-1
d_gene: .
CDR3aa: CASSHRPASSYNEQFF
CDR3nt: TGCGCCAGCAGCCACAGGCCGGCGAGCTCCTACAATGAGCAGTTCTTC

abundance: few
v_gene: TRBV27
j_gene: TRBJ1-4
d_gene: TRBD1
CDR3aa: CASSSPRTGRNEKLFF
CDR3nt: TGTGCCAGCAGTTCCCCCCGGACAGGGAGAAATGAAAAACTGTTTTTT

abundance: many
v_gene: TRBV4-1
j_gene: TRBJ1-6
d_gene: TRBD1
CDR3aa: CASSQEARGDSPLHF
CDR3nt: TGCGCCAGCAGCCAAGAAGCCAGGGGGGATTCACCCCTCCACTTT

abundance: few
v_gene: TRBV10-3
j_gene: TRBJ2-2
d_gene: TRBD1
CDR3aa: CAISLSRQGSNTGELFF
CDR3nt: TGTGCCATCAGCCTATCTCGACAGGGGTCGAACACCGGGGAGCTGTTTTTT

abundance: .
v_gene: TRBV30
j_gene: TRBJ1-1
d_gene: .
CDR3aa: CAWSEAALSEAFF
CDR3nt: TGTGCCTGGAGTGAGGCGGCTCTGAGTGAAGCTTTCTTT

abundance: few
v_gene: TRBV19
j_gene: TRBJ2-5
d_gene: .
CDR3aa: CASRNRVWETQYF
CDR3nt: TGTGCCAGTAGGAACAGGGTGTGGGAGACCCAGTACTTC

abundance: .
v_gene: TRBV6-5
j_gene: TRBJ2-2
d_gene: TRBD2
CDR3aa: CASSGRADTGELFF
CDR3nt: TGTGCCAGCAGTGGGAGGGCGGACACCGGGGAGCTGTTTTTT

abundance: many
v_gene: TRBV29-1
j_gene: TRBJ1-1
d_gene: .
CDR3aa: CSVATEQAFF
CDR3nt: TGCAGCGTTGCCACAGAGCAAGCTTTCTTT

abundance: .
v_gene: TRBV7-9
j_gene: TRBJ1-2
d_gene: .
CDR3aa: CASSPPGGEANYGYTF
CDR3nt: TGTGCCAGCAGCCCCCCCGGAGGTGAGGCAAACTATGGCTACACCTTC

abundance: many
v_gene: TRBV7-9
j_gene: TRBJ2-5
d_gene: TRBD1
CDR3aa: CASSLAGTGNQETQYF
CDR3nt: TGTGCCAGCAGCTTAGCCGGGACAGGGAACCAAGAGACCCAGTACTTC

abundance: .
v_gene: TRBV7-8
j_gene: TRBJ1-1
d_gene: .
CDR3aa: CASSLDGRAPTEAFF
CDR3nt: TGTGCCAGCAGCTTAGACGGCAGGGCCCCCACTGAAGCTTTCTTT

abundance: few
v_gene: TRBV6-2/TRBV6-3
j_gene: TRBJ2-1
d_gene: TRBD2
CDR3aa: CASKERGLINEQFF
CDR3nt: TGTGCCAGCAAGGAGCGGGGGCTCATCAATGAGCAGTTCTTC

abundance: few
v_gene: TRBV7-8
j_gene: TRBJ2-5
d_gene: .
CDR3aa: CASTPVSAMETQYF
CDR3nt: TGTGCCAGCACCCCGGTCTCGGCAATGGAGACCCAGTACTTC

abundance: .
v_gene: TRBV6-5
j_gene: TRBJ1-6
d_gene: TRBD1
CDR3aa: CASSYGGTGGSPLHF
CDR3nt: TGTGCCAGCAGTTACGGGGGGACAGGGGGATCACCCCTCCACTTT

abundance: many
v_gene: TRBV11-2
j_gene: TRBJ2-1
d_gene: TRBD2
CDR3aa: CASSFRLGGGPYNEQFF
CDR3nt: TGTGCCAGCAGCTTTCGATTAGGCGGGGGACCCTACAATGAGCAGTTCTTC

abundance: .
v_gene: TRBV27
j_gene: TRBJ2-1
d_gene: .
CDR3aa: CASSEGHEQFF
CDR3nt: TGTGCCAGCAGCGAGGGCCATGAGCAGTTCTTC

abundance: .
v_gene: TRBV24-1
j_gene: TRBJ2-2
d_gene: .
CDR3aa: CATSDPGSEFTGELFF
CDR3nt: TGTGCCACCAGTGATCCTGGGTCGGAGTTCACCGGGGAGCTGTTTTTT

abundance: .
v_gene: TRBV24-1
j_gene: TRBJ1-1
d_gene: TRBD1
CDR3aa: CASTGQGERNTEAFF
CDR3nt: TGTGCCAGTACGGGACAGGGGGAAAGGAACACTGAAGCTTTCTTT

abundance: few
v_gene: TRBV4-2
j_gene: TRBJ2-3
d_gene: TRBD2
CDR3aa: CASSQERGSTDTQYF
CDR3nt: TGTGCCAGCAGCCAAGAGCGGGGGAGCACAGATACGCAGTATTTT

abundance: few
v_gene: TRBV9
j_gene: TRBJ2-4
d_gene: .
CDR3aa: CASSLDGVGNIQYF
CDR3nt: TGTGCCAGCAGCTTAGACGGGGTCGGGAACATTCAGTACTTC

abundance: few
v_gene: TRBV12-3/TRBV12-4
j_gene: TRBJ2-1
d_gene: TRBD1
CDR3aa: CASSSPTGVYNEQFF
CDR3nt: TGTGCCAGCAGCTCCCCGACAGGGGTTTACAATGAGCAGTTCTTC

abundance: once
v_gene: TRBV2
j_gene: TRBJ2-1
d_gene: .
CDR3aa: CASSTRGGNEQFF
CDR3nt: TGTGCCAGCAGTACTAGAGGTGGCAATGAGCAGTTCTTC

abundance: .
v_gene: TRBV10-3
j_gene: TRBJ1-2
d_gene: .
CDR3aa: CAFSSGDGYTF
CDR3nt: TGTGCCTTCAGTTCAGGGGACGGCTACACCTTC

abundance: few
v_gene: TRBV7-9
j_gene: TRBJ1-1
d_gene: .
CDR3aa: CASTSSDTEAFF
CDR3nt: TGTGCCAGCACCTCCTCGGACACTGAAGCTTTCTTT

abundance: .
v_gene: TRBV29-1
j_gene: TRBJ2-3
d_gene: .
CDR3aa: CSVGPGGGTQYF
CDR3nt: TGCAGCGTCGGACCTGGCGGAGGTACGCAGTATTTT

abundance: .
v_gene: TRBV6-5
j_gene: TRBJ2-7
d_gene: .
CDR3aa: CASSYGVGGSYEQYF
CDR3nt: TGTGCCAGCAGTTACGGTGTTGGGGGCTCCTACGAGCAGTACTTC

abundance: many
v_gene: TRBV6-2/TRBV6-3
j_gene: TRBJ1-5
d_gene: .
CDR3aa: CASSYSGDQPQHF
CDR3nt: TGTGCCAGCAGTTACTCGGGGGACCAGCCCCAGCATTTT

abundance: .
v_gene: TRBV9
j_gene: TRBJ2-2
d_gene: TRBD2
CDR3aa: CASSVVPGLAGGLTGELFF
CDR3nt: TGTGCCAGCAGCGTAGTTCCGGGACTAGCGGGGGGGCTCACCGGGGAGCTGTTTTTT

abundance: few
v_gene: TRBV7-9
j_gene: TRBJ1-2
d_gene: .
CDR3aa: CASSSGQLYGYTF
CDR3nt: TGTGCCAGCAGCTCAGGACAGCTCTATGGCTACACCTTC

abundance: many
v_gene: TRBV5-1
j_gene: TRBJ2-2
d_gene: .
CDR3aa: CASRPGTTNTGELFF
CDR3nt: TGCGCCAGCAGGCCCGGGACAACGAACACCGGGGAGCTGTTTTTT

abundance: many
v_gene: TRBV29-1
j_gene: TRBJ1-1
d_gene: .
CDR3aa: CSVGDMNTEAFF
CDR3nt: TGCAGCGTTGGGGACATGAACACTGAAGCTTTCTTT

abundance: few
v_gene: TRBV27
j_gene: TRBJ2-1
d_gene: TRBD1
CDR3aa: CASRAGGLEQFF
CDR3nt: TGTGCCAGCAGAGCAGGGGGCCTTGAGCAGTTCTTC

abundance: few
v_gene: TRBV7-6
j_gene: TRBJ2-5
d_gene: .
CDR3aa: CASSRAGAGETQYF
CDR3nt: TGTGCCAGCAGCCGCGCGGGGGCCGGAGAGACCCAGTACTTC

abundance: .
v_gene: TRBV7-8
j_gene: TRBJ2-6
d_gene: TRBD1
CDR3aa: CASSLGTGGILGANVLTF
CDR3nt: TGTGCCAGCAGCCTCGGGACAGGGGGCATATTAGGGGCCAACGTCCTGACTTTC

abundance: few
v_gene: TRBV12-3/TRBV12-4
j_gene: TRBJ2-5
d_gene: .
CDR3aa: CASSFWADQETQYF
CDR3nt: TGTGCCAGCAGTTTCTGGGCGGACCAAGAGACCCAGTACTTC

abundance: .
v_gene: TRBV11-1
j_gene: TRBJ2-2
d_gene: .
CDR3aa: CASSTRGGLNTGELFF
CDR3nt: TGTGCCAGCAGCACGAGGGGGGGACTTAACACCGGGGAGCTGTTTTTT

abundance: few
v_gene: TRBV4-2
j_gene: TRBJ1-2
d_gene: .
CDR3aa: CASSQSQPLPNYGYTF
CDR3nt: TGTGCCAGCAGCCAATCCCAGCCCCTACCTAACTATGGCTACACCTTC

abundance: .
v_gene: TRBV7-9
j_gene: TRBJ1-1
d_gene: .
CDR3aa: CASSLPVGVNTEAFF
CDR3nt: TGTGCCAGCAGCTTGCCCGTAGGGGTGAACACTGAAGCTTTCTTT

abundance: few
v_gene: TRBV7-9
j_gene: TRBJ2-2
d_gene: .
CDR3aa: CASSQGRRNTGELFF
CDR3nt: TGTGCCAGCAGCCAGGGGCGGCGGAACACCGGGGAGCTGTTTTTT